A selection of T cell receptor beta chains follows, all from one sample in a study of shared clonotypes between healthy human individuals. The protocol was immunoSEQ multiplex PCR, while the TCRdb copy is restricted to in-frame clones and leaves out a portion. This sample yields roughly 110,000 clones, of which 68% are seen a single time; about 22% belongs to the top ten. Sample: memory CD8+ T cells sorted from blood. The receptors were sampled from a woman younger than 45 in good health. Both conserved end residues are part of each CDR3. The D gene is left open where the match is weak. Size is omitted from some rows. Given values are once, few, many or a class for expanded clones.

j_call clone_size d_call v_call cdr3_nt cdr3_aa
TRBJ2-1 many TRBD2 TRBV2 TGTGCCGGAAAGCGGGAGGCGATTGCTGAGCAGTTCTTC CAGKREAIAEQFF
TRBJ1-3 NA TRBD1 TRBV27 TGTGCCAGCAGCAGGGGGCGCGGTGTCGGCACCATATATTTT CASSRGRGVGTIYF
TRBJ2-2 NA TRBD1 TRBV14 TGTGCCAGCAGCCAATGGGACAGGGTTTGGGACACCGGGGAGCTGTTTTTT CASSQWDRVWDTGELFF
TRBJ2-2 NA NA TRBV4-3 TGCGCCAGCAGCCAGGGGGAGGACACCGGGGAGCTGTTTTTT CASSQGEDTGELFF
TRBJ2-7 NA NA TRBV27 TGTGCCAGCAGTTTAGCCGGGGCCTCCTACGAGCAGTACTTC CASSLAGASYEQYF
TRBJ1-2 many TRBD1 TRBV10-3 TGTGCCATCCATCCGGGACAGTATTCTAACTATGGCTACACCTTC CAIHPGQYSNYGYTF
TRBJ2-7 NA TRBD1 TRBV2 TGTGCCAGCTCTAAACCGGGACAGGGGCCCTCCTACGAGCAGTACTTC CASSKPGQGPSYEQYF
TRBJ1-5 many TRBD1 TRBV27 TGTGCCAGCAGTTTTCTAGGGGGCGGGCAGCCCCAGCATTTT CASSFLGGGQPQHF
TRBJ2-7 once TRBD2 TRBV18 TGTGCCAGCTCACCACTCGCGGGGGGGTCTTACGAGCAGTACTTC CASSPLAGGSYEQYF
TRBJ1-4 NA NA TRBV6-5 TGTGCCAGCAGTTACTCGGCAACTAATGAAAAACTGTTTTTT CASSYSATNEKLFF
TRBJ2-7 NA TRBD1 TRBV19 TGTGCGCGGAGTCTCCGGACAGGGCCCCACGAGCAGTACTTC CARSLRTGPHEQYF
TRBJ2-7 NA TRBD1 TRBV7-8 TGTGCCAGCAGCTTAGCGCATCAGGGGGCTTACGAGCAGTACTTC CASSLAHQGAYEQYF
TRBJ1-5 NA NA TRBV2 TGTGCCAGCAGTGATGGGGGCAATCAGCCCCAGCATTTT CASSDGGNQPQHF
TRBJ2-7 NA NA TRBV25-1 TGTGCCAGCAGTGAAAAGGACTTCGCCTCCTACGAGCAGTACTTC CASSEKDFASYEQYF
TRBJ2-7 NA NA TRBV30 TGTGCCTGGACTGGGGGATACGAGCAGTACTTC CAWTGGYEQYF
TRBJ2-7 NA NA TRBV11-2 TGTGCCAGCAGCTTAGACCGGGCCTACGAGCAGTACTTC CASSLDRAYEQYF
TRBJ1-5 NA NA TRBV19 TGTGCCAGTAGCCCGGGAAGGAGAAACTCCCTCAATCAGCCCCAGCATTTT CASSPGRRNSLNQPQHF
TRBJ2-7 NA TRBD2 TRBV7-2 TGTGCCAGCAGCTTAGCGGGAGGGCCATACGAGCAGTACTTC CASSLAGGPYEQYF
TRBJ2-1 NA TRBD2 TRBV5-1 TGCGCCAGCAGCTTTGGACTAGAGAGCTCCTACAATGAGCAGTTCTTC CASSFGLESSYNEQFF
TRBJ2-5 NA NA TRBV25-1 TGTGCCAGCAGTGAATTGGGACCTGAGACCCAGTACTTC CASSELGPETQYF
TRBJ2-7 NA TRBD1 TRBV15 TGTGCCACCAGCAACTACCGGGACAGGGACCACGAGCAGTACTTC CATSNYRDRDHEQYF
TRBJ2-7 NA NA TRBV29-1 TGCAGCGTTGGGAGTAGGGGGACCTACGAGCAGTACTTC CSVGSRGTYEQYF
TRBJ2-7 NA TRBD2 TRBV28 TGTGCCAGCAGTTTGGGGGGGATCTCCTACGAGCAGTACTTC CASSLGGISYEQYF
TRBJ2-7 NA TRBD2 TRBV13 TGTGCCAGCAGCTTAGGGGGACTAGTAAGACAATTCGCATCCTACGAGCAGTACTTC CASSLGGLVRQFASYEQYF
TRBJ1-1 NA NA TRBV5-4 TGTGCCAGCAGCTTCGACATAACGGTTGAAGCTTTCTTT CASSFDITVEAFF
TRBJ2-1 NA NA TRBV29-1 TGCAGCGTTGTTGTGCGTTCCTACAATGAGCAGTTCTTC CSVVVRSYNEQFF
TRBJ2-1 NA NA TRBV7-3 TGTGCCAGCAGCTTATCAGGGGAGCGGTTTAGCTCCTACAATGAGCAGTTCTTC CASSLSGERFSSYNEQFF
TRBJ2-1 NA TRBD1 TRBV25-1 TGTGCCAGCAGTGAATACGGGACAGGGTTGATCAATGAGCAGTTCTTC CASSEYGTGLINEQFF
TRBJ2-7 few NA TRBV5-1 TGCGCCAGCAGCTTGGGGGGGTTGGACCGACACGAGCAGTACTTC CASSLGGLDRHEQYF
TRBJ2-7 NA TRBD1 TRBV5-4 TGTGCCAGCAGCTTACAGGGGTCCTACGAGCAGTACTTC CASSLQGSYEQYF
TRBJ2-7 NA NA TRBV6-1 TGTGCCAGCAGTGTCCCGTTGGACGAGCAGTACTTC CASSVPLDEQYF
TRBJ1-2 NA NA TRBV28 TGTGCCAGCAGTGTGGCCAGGGTTTCTAACGTCCATGGCTACACCTTC CASSVARVSNVHGYTF
TRBJ1-1 NA TRBD1 TRBV12-5 TGTGCTGTTACCCGGACAGGGGGGACTGAAGCTTTCTTT CAVTRTGGTEAFF
TRBJ1-1 once NA TRBV30 TGTGCCTGGAGGGGAGGGGACACTGAAGCTTTCTTT CAWRGGDTEAFF
TRBJ2-7 NA TRBD1 TRBV11-2 TGTGCCAGCACCATAGGACAGGGGACCTTCCTGTACGAGCAGTACTTC CASTIGQGTFLYEQYF
TRBJ1-3 NA NA TRBV28 TGTGCCAGCAGTCCCCGACAGGTTTCTGGAAACACCATATATTTT CASSPRQVSGNTIYF
TRBJ2-3 NA TRBD2 TRBV10-2 TGCGCCAGCCACCAGGGAGGGCCTTATACGCAGTATTTT CASHQGGPYTQYF
TRBJ2-3 NA NA TRBV19 TGTGCCAGTAGTATTTGGCCGGACTATCTTACGCAGTATTTT CASSIWPDYLTQYF
TRBJ1-1 NA NA TRBV10-3 TGTGCCATCACCGAAGGGACGCGAGGGACTGAAGCTTTCTTT CAITEGTRGTEAFF
TRBJ2-7 NA NA TRBV5-1 TGCGCCAGCAGCTTCCCTGGCGGCAGCTCCTACGAGCAGTACTTC CASSFPGGSSYEQYF
TRBJ1-2 NA TRBD1 TRBV18 TGTGCCAGCTCACCATGGGACAGGGGAAGGATCGGCTACACCTTC CASSPWDRGRIGYTF
TRBJ2-1 many TRBD2 TRBV6-1 TGTGCCAGCACCCAGACTAGCGAGGTCAGTGAGCAGTTCTTC CASTQTSEVSEQFF
TRBJ1-2 NA TRBD1 TRBV4-1 TGCGCCAGCAGCTCTATCACGACAGGGAGAACTTCAGATGGCTACACCTTC CASSSITTGRTSDGYTF
TRBJ2-7 NA NA TRBV27 TGTGCCAGCAGTTTCGCAAATGGGTACCGCGAGCAGTACTTC CASSFANGYREQYF
TRBJ2-4 NA TRBD2 TRBV2 TGTGCCAGCAGACTAGCGGGAAGGACCAAAAACATTCAGTACTTC CASRLAGRTKNIQYF